This T cell receptor beta chain was sequenced in a study of PD-L1 blockade in urothelial cancer. Study overall: Patients commenced intravenous atezolizumab, 1,200 mg every 3 weeks, in about 2014. Typically, measured as a median, blood samples had 110,000 to 150,000 T cells.

The patients' disease, urothelial carcinoma, was locally advanced or metastatic. Into every PCR, synthetic TCR analog templates were spiked. Libraries were prepared by immunoSEQ multiplex PCR; TCRdb keeps only in-frame clonotypes and omits some of them. The sample contains about 100,000 clones, about 91% of which appear only once. This CDR3 comprises 12 residues. From germline, CDR1 is MGHDK and CDR2 SYGVNS. Trimming shortened V by 6 bases and J by 5 bases, and 8 bases separated the two germline ends. The sequence was obtained from a woman aged 80 or older with urothelial cancer. The chain is built from TRBV25-1 and TRBJ2-1; the D is unclear. The sequences come from PBMCs, collected around atezolizumab (anti-PD-L1) treatment. CDR3 DNA: TGTGCCAGCAGAAATACAAACAATGAGCAGTTCTTC. Protein sequence: CASRNTNNEQFF.